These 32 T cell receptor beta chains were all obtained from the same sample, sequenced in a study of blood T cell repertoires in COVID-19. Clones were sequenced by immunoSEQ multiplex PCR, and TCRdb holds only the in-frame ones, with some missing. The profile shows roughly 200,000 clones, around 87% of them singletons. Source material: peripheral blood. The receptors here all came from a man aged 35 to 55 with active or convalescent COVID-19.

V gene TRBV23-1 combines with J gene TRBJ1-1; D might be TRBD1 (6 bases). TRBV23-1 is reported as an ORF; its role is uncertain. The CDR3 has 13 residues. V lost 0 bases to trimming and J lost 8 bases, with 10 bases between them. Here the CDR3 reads CASSQSRDKEAFF. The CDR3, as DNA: TGCGCCAGCAGTCAATCCCGGGACAAGGAAGCTTTCTTT.

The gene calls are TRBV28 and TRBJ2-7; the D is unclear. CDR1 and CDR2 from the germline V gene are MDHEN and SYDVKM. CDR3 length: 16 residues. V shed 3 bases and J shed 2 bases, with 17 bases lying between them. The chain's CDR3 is CASSFAGSATPYEQYF. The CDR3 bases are TGTGCCAGCAGTTTTGCCGGGTCCGCAACCCCCTACGAGCAGTACTTC.

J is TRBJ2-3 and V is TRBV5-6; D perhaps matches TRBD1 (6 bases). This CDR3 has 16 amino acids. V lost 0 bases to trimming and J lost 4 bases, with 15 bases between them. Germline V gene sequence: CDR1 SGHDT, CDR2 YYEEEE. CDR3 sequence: CASSLGVTGFPDTQYF. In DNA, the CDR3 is TGTGCCAGCAGCTTGGGAGTGACAGGCTTTCCAGATACGCAGTATTTT.

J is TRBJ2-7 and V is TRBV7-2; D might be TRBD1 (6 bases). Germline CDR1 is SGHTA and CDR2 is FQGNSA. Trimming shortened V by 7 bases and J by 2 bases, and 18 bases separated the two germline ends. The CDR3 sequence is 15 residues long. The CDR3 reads CASILLPGQTYEQYF. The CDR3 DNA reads TGTGCCAGCATACTACTGCCGGGACAAACCTACGAGCAGTACTTC.

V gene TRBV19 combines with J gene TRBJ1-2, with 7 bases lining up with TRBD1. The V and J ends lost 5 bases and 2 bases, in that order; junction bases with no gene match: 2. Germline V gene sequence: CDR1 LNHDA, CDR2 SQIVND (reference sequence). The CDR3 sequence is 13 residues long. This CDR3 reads CASSVGQNYGYTF. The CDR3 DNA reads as TGTGCCAGTAGTGTGGGACAGAACTATGGCTACACCTTC.

The CDR3 region has the DNA TGTGCCAGCAGCTCCATGGGGGGAGGGCAGTTCTTC. Protein sequence: CASSSMGGGQFF. The chain joins TRBV7-3 to TRBJ2-1, with D possibly being TRBD2 (6 bases). Germline V lookup: CDR1 SGHTA, CDR2 FQGTGA. The ends were cut back, 4 bases at V and 12 bases at J, with 13 bases in the middle. CDR3 size: 12 residues.

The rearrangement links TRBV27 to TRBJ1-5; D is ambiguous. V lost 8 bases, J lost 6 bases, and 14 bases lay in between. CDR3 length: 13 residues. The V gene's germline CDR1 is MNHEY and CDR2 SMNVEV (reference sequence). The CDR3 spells CASGYDGSQPQHF. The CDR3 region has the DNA TGTGCCAGCGGGTATGACGGGAGTCAGCCCCAGCATTTT.

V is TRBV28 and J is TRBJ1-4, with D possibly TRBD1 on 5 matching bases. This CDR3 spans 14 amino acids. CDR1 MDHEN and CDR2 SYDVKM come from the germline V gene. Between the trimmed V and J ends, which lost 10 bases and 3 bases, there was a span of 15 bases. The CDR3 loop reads CAIASGVANEKLFF. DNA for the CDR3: TGTGCCATCGCCTCGGGGGTAGCTAATGAAAAACTGTTTTTT.

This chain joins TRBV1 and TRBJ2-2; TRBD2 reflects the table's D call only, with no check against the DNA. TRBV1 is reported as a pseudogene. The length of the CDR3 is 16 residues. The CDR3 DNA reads TGCACCAGAAACTCCAGCGGGGGGCCCAACACCGGGGAGCTGTTTTTT. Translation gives CTRNSSGGPNTGELFF.

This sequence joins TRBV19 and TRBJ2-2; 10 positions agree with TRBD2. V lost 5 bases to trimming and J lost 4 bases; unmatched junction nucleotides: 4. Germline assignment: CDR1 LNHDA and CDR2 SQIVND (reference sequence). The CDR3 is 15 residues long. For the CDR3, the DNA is TGTGCCAGTAGTCTCCGGACTAGCGGCACCGGGGAGCTGTTTTTT. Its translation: CASSLRTSGTGELFF.

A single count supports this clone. CDR3 sequence (DNA): TGTGCCATACTTTGGACAGCCCGCTCTGGAAACACCATATATTTT. It translates to CAILWTARSGNTIYF. The chain links TRBV6-4 to TRBJ1-3; weak D call: TRBD1 (6 bases). Germline assignment: CDR1 MRHNA and CDR2 SNTAGT. Trimming took off 10 bases at V and 0 bases at J, with 16 bases between the two ends. There are 15 residues in the CDR3.

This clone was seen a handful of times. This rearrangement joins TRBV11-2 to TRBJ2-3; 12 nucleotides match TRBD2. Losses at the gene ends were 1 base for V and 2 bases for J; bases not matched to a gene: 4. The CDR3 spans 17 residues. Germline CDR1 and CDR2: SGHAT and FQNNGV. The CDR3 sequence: CASSLALAGGNTDTQYF. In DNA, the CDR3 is TGTGCCAGCAGCTTAGCCCTAGCGGGGGGGAACACAGATACGCAGTATTTT.

The CDR3 here is CASSIRLGDEQFF. CDR3 DNA sequence: TGTGCCAGTAGTATCAGGCTGGGCGATGAGCAGTTCTTC. This chain connects TRBV19 to TRBJ2-1; D is undetermined. The CDR3 is made up of 13 amino acids. Germline CDR1 reads LNHDA; CDR2 reads SQIVND (reference sequence). Trimming left V 3 bases short and J 8 bases short, with 11 bases between.

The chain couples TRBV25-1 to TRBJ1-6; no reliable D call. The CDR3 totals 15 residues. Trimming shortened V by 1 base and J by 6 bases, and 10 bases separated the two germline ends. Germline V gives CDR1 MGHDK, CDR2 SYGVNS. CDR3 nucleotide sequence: TGTGCCAGCAGTGAATTCCCGCAGATTAATTCACCCCTCCACTTT. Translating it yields CASSEFPQINSPLHF.

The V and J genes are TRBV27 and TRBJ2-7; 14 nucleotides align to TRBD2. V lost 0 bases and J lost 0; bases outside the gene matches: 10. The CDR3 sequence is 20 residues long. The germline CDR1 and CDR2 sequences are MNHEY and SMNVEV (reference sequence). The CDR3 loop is CASSLSRLAGGPGSSYEQYF. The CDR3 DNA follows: TGTGCCAGCAGTTTATCGAGACTAGCGGGGGGGCCGGGAAGCTCCTACGAGCAGTACTTC.

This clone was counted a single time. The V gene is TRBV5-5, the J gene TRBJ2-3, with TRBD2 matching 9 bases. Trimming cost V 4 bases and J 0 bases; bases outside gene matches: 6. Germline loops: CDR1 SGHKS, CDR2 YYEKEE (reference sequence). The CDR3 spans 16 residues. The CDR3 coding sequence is TGTGCCAGCAGCCCGTTAGCGGGGGACAGCACAGATACGCAGTATTTT. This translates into CASSPLAGDSTDTQYF.

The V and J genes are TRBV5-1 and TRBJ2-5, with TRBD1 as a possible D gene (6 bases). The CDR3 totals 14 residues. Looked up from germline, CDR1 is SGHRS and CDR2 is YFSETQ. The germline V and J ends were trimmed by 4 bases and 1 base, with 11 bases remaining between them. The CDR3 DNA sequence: TGCGCCAGCAGCGCTGGACAGCCCCAAGAGACCCAGTACTTC. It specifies CASSAGQPQETQYF.

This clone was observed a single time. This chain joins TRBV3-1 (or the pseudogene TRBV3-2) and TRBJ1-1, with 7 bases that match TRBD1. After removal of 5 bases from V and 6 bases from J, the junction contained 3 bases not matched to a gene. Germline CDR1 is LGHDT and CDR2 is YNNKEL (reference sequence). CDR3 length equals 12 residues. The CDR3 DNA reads TGTGCCAGCAGCTTCGGGACAGCTGAAGCTTTCTTT. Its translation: CASSFGTAEAFF.

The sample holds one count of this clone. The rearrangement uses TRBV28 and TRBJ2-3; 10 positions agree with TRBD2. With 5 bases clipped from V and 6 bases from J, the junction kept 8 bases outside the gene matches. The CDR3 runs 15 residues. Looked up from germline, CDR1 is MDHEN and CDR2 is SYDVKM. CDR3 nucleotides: TGTGCCAGCAGTCAACAAGCGGGGGGGCACGATACGCAGTATTTT. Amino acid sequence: CASSQQAGGHDTQYF. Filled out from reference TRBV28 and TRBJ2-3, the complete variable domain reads DVKVTQSSRYLVKRTGEKVFLECVQDMDHENMFWYRQDPGLGLRLIYFSYDVKMKEKGDIPEGYSVSREKKERFSLILESASTNQTSMYLCASSQQAGGHDTQYFGPGTRLTVL.

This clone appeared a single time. The CDR3 here is CASSYSSSALSGNTIYF. CDR3 sequence (DNA): TGTGCCAGCAGTTACTCGAGTAGCGCGCTCTCTGGAAACACCATATATTTT. The rearrangement links TRBV6-2 or TRBV6-3 to TRBJ1-3; no clear D gene. The CDR3 runs 17 residues. Trimming removed 0 bases from V and 0 bases from J, with 12 bases in between. In germline, CDR1 is MNHEY, CDR2 SVGEGT.

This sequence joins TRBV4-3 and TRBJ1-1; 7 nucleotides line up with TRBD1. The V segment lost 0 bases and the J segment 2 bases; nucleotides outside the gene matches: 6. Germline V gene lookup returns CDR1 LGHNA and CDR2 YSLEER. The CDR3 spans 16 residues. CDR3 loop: CASSQDEGGTNTEAFF. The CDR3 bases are TGCGCCAGCAGCCAAGATGAAGGGGGCACAAACACTGAAGCTTTCTTT.

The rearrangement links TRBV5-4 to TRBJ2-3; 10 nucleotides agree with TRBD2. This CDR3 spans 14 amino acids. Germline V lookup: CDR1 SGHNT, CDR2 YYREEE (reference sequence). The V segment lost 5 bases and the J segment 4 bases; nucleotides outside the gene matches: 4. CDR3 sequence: CASRPSGGSDTQYF. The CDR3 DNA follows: TGTGCCAGCAGGCCTAGCGGGGGTTCAGATACGCAGTATTTT.

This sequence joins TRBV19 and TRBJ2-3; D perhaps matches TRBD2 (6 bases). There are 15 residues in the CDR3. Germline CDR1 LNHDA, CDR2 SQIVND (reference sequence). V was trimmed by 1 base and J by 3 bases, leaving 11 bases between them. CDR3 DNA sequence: TGTGCCAGTAGTATAGGGGCGGGGAGGACAGATACGCAGTATTTT. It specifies CASSIGAGRTDTQYF.

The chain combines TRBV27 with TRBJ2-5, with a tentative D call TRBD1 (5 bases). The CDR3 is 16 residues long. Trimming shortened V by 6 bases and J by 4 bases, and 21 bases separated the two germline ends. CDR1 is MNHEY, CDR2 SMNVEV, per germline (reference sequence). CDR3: CASSGKSAKGVETQYF. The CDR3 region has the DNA TGTGCCAGCAGCGGCAAATCCGCAAAAGGGGTAGAGACCCAGTACTTC.

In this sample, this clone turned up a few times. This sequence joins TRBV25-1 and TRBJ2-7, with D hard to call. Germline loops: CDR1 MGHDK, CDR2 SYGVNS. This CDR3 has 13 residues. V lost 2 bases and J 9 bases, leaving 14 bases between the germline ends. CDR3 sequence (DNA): TGTGCCAGCAGTGAACCCGGTTCTAGAGGGCAGTACTTC. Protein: CASSEPGSRGQYF.

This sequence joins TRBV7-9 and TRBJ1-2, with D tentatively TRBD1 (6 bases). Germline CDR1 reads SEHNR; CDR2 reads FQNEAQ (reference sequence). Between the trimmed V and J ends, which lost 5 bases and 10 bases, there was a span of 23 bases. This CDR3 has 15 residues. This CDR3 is CASSASGTPSPFYTF. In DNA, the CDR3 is TGTGCCAGCAGCGCATCCGGGACACCAAGTCCGTTCTACACCTTC.

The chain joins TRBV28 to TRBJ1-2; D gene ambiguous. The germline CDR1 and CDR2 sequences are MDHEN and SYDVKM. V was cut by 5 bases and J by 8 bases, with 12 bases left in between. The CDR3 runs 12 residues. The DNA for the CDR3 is TGTGCCAGCAGTGCAGTTGTCTCCGGCTACACCTTC. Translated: CASSAVVSGYTF.

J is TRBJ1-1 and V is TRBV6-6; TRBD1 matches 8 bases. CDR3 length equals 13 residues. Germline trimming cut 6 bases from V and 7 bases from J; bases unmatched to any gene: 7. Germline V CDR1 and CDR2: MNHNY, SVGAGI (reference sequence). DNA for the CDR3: TGTGCCAGCAGCCACAGGGGGAAGGTTGAAGCTTTCTTT. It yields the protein CASSHRGKVEAFF.

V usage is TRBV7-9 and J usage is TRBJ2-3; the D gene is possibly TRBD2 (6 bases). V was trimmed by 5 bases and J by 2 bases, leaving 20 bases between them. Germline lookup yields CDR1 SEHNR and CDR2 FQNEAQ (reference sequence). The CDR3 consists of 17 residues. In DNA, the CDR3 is TGTGCCAGCAGCCCCCCCTTCGCCGGAGGGCCCACAGATACGCAGTATTTT. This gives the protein CASSPPFAGGPTDTQYF.

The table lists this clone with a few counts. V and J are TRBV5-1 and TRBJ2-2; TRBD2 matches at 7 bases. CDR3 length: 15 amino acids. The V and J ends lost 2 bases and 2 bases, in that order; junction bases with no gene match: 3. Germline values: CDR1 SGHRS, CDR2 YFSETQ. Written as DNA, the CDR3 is TGCGCCAGCAGCTTACAGCGGGGAAACACCGGGGAGCTGTTTTTT. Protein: CASSLQRGNTGELFF. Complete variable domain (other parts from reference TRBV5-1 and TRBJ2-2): KAGVTQTPRYLIKTRGQQVTLSCSPISGHRSVSWYQQTPGQGLQFLFEYFSETQRNKGNFPGRFSGRQFSNSRSEMNVSTLELGDSALYLCASSLQRGNTGELFFGEGSRLTVL.

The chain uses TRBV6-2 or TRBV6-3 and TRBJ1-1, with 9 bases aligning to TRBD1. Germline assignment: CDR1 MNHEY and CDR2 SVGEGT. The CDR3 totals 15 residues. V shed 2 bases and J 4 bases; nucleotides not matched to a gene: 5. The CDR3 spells CASSYPGQGGTEAFF. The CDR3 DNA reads TGTGCCAGCAGTTACCCGGGACAGGGTGGCACTGAAGCTTTCTTT.

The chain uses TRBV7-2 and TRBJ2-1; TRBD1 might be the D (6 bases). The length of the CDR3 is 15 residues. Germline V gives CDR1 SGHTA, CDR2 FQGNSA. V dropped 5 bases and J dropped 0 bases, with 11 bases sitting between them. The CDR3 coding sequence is TGTGCCAGCAGCCGTGGACAGAGCTCCTACAATGAGCAGTTCTTC. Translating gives CASSRGQSSYNEQFF.